Each of the 20 T cell receptor beta chains below was sequenced from the same sample in a study of cytomegalovirus exposure and HLA in healthy donors (dated by TCRdb to 2017 to 2019). Library generation was performed with the immunoSEQ multiplex PCR assay. The multiplex PCR relied on a mix of 60 forward primers for TCR Vbeta segments and 13 reverse primers for TCR Jbeta segments. What TCRdb holds here is the immuneACCESS table cut down to in-frame rearrangements. Part of the clones is not present; checked against another copy, under half of the missing clones reflect an unresolved V gene, and the others are unexplained. This sample is represented by 95,000 to 150,000 clones; about 75% of them were singletons. The ten top clones hold approximately 30% of the sample. Source material: PBMCs. The receptors derive from a man in his sixties in good health and CMV-seropositive.

This clone has only one observation. V and J are TRBV4-2 and TRBJ2-5; no clear D gene. The CDR3 is 15 residues long. Germline V lookup: CDR1 LGHNA, CDR2 YNFKEQ. Trimming took 0 bases from V and 4 from J, leaving 12 bases between them. The CDR3 spells CASSQEGGVGETQYF. CDR3 coding DNA: TGTGCCAGCAGCCAAGAAGGCGGTGTAGGAGAGACCCAGTACTTC.

The chain recombines TRBV4-1 with TRBJ2-1, with D tentatively TRBD2 (6 bases). The germline gives CDR1 MGHRA, CDR2 YSYEKL. The CDR3 extends over 15 amino acids. Trimming stripped 4 bases from V and 2 bases from J, with 12 bases between. CDR3: CASSRGGETYNEQFF. For the CDR3, the DNA is TGCGCCAGCAGCCGGGGCGGGGAAACCTACAATGAGCAGTTCTTC.

This clone was seen a handful of times. The chain is built from TRBV18 and TRBJ2-7; D call uncertain. With 2 bases removed from V and 7 bases from J, the gap between germline ends came to 9 bases. The CDR3 runs to 12 residues. Germline CDR1 and CDR2: KGHSH and LQKENI. The CDR3 spells CASSPTVLEQYF. CDR3 nucleotides: TGTGCCAGCTCACCAACGGTTTTAGAGCAGTACTTC.

This clone came up once. V usage is TRBV7-3 and J usage is TRBJ1-2, with 7 bases aligning to TRBD1. V dropped 5 bases and J dropped 4; count of bases not matched to a gene: 10. CDR1 is SGHTA, CDR2 FQGTGA, per germline. The CDR3 totals 15 residues. The CDR3 loop is CASSPGQFNSYGYTF. Here the CDR3 DNA reads TGTGCCAGCAGCCCGGGACAGTTTAATTCCTATGGCTACACCTTC.

This chain connects TRBV4-2 to TRBJ2-7; weak D call: TRBD2 (6 bases). The germline CDR1 and CDR2 sequences are LGHNA and YNFKEQ. The CDR3 contains 16 residues. Trimming stripped 0 bases from V and 3 bases from J, with 15 bases between. This CDR3 is CASSQDRAGTYYEQYF. The CDR3, as DNA: TGTGCCAGCAGCCAAGATCGGGCAGGGACTTACTACGAGCAGTACTTC.

The chain carries TRBV5-6 and TRBJ2-5; 8 nucleotides align to TRBD1. From germline, CDR1 is SGHDT and CDR2 YYEEEE. The CDR3 has 14 residues. J gave up 6 bases and V 4 bases, and 8 bases lay outside the gene matches. CDR3 sequence (DNA): TGTGCCAGCAGCATTGGACAGGGTGGTCAGACCCAGTACTTC. Translated: CASSIGQGGQTQYF.

This clone was seen only a few times. J is TRBJ2-7 and V is TRBV19; 10 bases are a match to TRBD1. Trimming cost V 4 bases and J 3 bases; bases outside gene matches: 6. CDR3 length equals 15 residues. Germline V gene lookup returns CDR1 LNHDA and CDR2 SQIVND (reference sequence). For the CDR3, the DNA is TGTGCCAGTAGTAGACCGGGACAGGGGCTCTACGAGCAGTACTTC. Amino acid sequence: CASSRPGQGLYEQYF.

This sequence joins TRBV7-8 and TRBJ2-4; D ambiguous. V dropped 5 bases and J dropped 0 bases, with 8 bases sitting between them. Per germline, CDR1 SGHVS and CDR2 FQNEAQ. The CDR3 spans 14 residues. The CDR3 sequence: CASSAILAKNIQYF. DNA for the CDR3: TGTGCCAGCAGCGCGATCTTAGCCAAAAACATTCAGTACTTC.

Only one count was recorded for this clone. The chain joins TRBV28 to TRBJ2-3, with TRBD1 matching 7 bases. V lost 3 bases, J lost 1 base, and 16 bases stayed unmatched. Germline CDR1 is MDHEN and CDR2 is SYDVKM. The CDR3 sequence is 19 residues long. The DNA for the CDR3 is TGTGCCAGCAGTTTGGGACACCCTCCGGACAGGCCGGGCACAGATACGCAGTATTTT. As protein: CASSLGHPPDRPGTDTQYF.

The chain carries TRBV2 and TRBJ1-2; 7 bases match TRBD1. This CDR3 is 13 amino acids long. Losses at the gene ends were 6 bases for V and 6 bases for J; bases not matched to a gene: 7. CDR1 is SNHLY and CDR2 is FYNNEI in the germline V gene. As DNA, the CDR3 is TGTGCCAGCAGGGCGACAGGGAAAGATGGCTACACCTTC. Amino acids: CASRATGKDGYTF.

This chain links TRBV27 with TRBJ1-6; D is unclear. The germline V gene has CDR1 MNHEY and CDR2 SMNVEV (reference sequence). The CDR3 extends over 15 amino acids. V was cut by 6 bases and J by 7 bases, with 16 bases left in between. CDR3: CASRGVGLRNSPLHF. The DNA for the CDR3 is TGTGCCAGCAGAGGCGTCGGGTTGAGGAATTCACCCCTCCACTTT.

The rearrangement links TRBV30 to TRBJ1-5; 8 bases are a match to TRBD1. V lost 2 bases to trimming and J lost 4 bases; unmatched junction nucleotides: 7. Germline CDR1 and CDR2: GTSNPN and SVGIG (reference sequence). The CDR3 is made up of 15 amino acids. The CDR3 sequence is CAWSPGDRRNQPQHF. CDR3 nucleotides: TGTGCCTGGAGTCCGGGGGACAGGAGAAATCAGCCCCAGCATTTT.

The chain carries TRBV4-1 and TRBJ2-7, with a weak D call TRBD2 (5 bases). The CDR3 contains 15 residues. CDR1 and CDR2 from the germline V gene are MGHRA and YSYEKL. The V gene lost 1 base and the J gene lost 0 bases, with 10 bases spanning the gap. In DNA form, the CDR3 reads TGCGCCAGCAGCCAAGGGTCGGGGAACTCCTACGAGCAGTACTTC. Its translation is CASSQGSGNSYEQYF.

The chain recombines TRBV2 with TRBJ1-3, with a possible D match to TRBD1 (6 bases). The CDR3 extends over 16 amino acids. Germline V gives CDR1 SNHLY, CDR2 FYNNEI. V lost 6 bases and J lost 2, with 17 bases in between. The CDR3 DNA reads TGTGCCAGCAGACGCACAGGGTATTTGGCTGGAAACACCATATATTTT. Protein: CASRRTGYLAGNTIYF.

This chain uses TRBV29-1 with TRBJ1-3; D is uncertain. The CDR3 sequence is 13 residues long. The germline V and J ends were trimmed by 7 bases and 4 bases, with 14 bases remaining between them. The germline V gene encodes CDR1 SQVTM and CDR2 ANQGSEA. This chain's CDR3 is CSAEGLPGNTIYF. The CDR3 DNA follows: TGCAGCGCCGAGGGCTTACCAGGAAACACCATATATTTT. The full variable domain, its missing parts supplied by reference TRBV29-1 and TRBJ1-3, is SAVISQKPSRDICQRGTSLTIQCQVDSQVTMMFWYRQQPGQSLTLIATANQGSEATYESGFVIDKFPISRPNLTFSTLTVSNMSPEDSSIYLCSAEGLPGNTIYFGEGSWLTVV.

The gene calls are TRBV18 and TRBJ1-1; 9 nucleotides align to TRBD1. This CDR3 spans 15 amino acids. Germline V lookup: CDR1 KGHSH, CDR2 LQKENI. V was pared by 3 bases and J by 2 bases, with 4 bases of the junction left unmatched. CDR3 sequence (DNA): TGTGCCAGCTCACCTGTGACAGGGGGAAACACTGAAGCTTTCTTT. Amino acid sequence: CASSPVTGGNTEAFF. Full variable domain (missing parts from reference TRBV18 and TRBJ1-1): NAGVMQNPRHLVRRRGQEARLRCSPMKGHSHVYWYRQLPEEGLKFMVYLQKENIIDESGMPKERFSAEFPKEGPSILRIQQVVRGDSAAYFCASSPVTGGNTEAFFGQGTRLTVV.

The chain is built from TRBV6-1 and TRBJ2-7, with 7 bases identical to TRBD1. Trimming cost V 7 bases and J 6 bases; bases outside gene matches: 9. Germline CDR1 MNHNS, CDR2 SASEGT. This CDR3 spans 13 amino acids. The CDR3 sequence is CASKQGQKGEQYF. The CDR3 DNA sequence: TGTGCCAGCAAACAGGGGCAGAAAGGCGAGCAGTACTTC.

V usage is TRBV2 and J usage is TRBJ1-5; possibly TRBD1 for D (6 bases). Trimming cost V 4 bases and J 7 bases, with 14 bases left between them. Germline V gene sequence: CDR1 SNHLY, CDR2 FYNNEI. This CDR3 has 14 residues. This chain's CDR3 is CASSGTVKSQPQHF. CDR3 coding DNA: TGTGCCAGCAGTGGGACAGTTAAGTCCCAGCCCCAGCATTTT.

This clone was seen just once. The V gene is TRBV6-6, the J gene TRBJ1-1; weak D call: TRBD1 (5 bases). Germline V gene lookup returns CDR1 MNHNY and CDR2 SVGAGI (reference sequence). V lost 2 bases and J lost 3, with 10 bases in between. The CDR3 spans 14 residues. The CDR3 coding sequence is TGTGCCAGCAGTTACGGGGGGGAAGACACTGAAGCTTTCTTT. It yields the protein CASSYGGEDTEAFF.

The genes are TRBV2 and TRBJ2-5, with D possibly matching TRBD2 (6 bases). The germline CDR1 and CDR2 sequences are SNHLY and FYNNEI. Trimming took off 7 bases at V and 2 bases at J, with 20 bases between the two ends. The CDR3 sequence is 16 residues long. For the CDR3, the DNA is TGTGCCAGCACCGGAAGGAAGGGACTGGAGCAAGAGACCCAGTACTTC. Translating gives CASTGRKGLEQETQYF. Supplemented by reference TRBV2 and TRBJ2-5, the full variable domain reads EPEVTQTPSHQVTQMGQEVILRCVPISNHLYFYWYRQILGQKVEFLVSFYNNEISEKSEIFDDQFSVERPDGSNFTLKIRSTKLEDSAMYFCASTGRKGLEQETQYFGPGTRLLVL.